This T cell receptor beta chain was recovered during a study of cytotoxic CD8 clonotypes in ibrutinib-treated CLL. General observations from the study: Relative to age-matched healthy donors, clonality at baseline was higher, and it tracked circulating CD8+ T-cell counts.

Profiling relied on immunoSEQ multiplex PCR, and the TCRdb table lists in-frame clones only, not all of them. The sample lists tens of thousands of clones, roughly 85% occurring once. Comments on this clone: The antigen is unknown.

The CDR3 totals 14 residues. Germline lookup yields CDR1 SGHNT and CDR2 YYREEE (reference sequence). Trimming stripped 2 bases from V and 0 bases from J, with 8 bases between. The chain carries TRBV5-4 and TRBJ2-5, with D unresolved. This material consisted of PBMCs, taken after 24 months of ibrutinib treatment. The clonotype was recovered from a human donor with chronic lymphocytic leukemia. CDR3 in amino acids: CASSLASYQETQYF. The CDR3 bases are TGTGCCAGCAGCTTAGCCTCGTACCAAGAGACCCAGTACTTC. The whole variable domain, filled in from reference TRBV5-4 and TRBJ2-5, reads ETGVTQSPTHLIKTRGQQVTLRCSSQSGHNTVSWYQQALGQGPQFIFQYYREEENGRGNFPPRFSGLQFPNYSSELNVNALELDDSALYLCASSLASYQETQYFGPGTRLLVL.